Each of the 27 T cell receptor beta chains below was sequenced from the same sample in a study of cytomegalovirus exposure and HLA in healthy donors. The PCR had 60 Vbeta and 13 Jbeta primers. Using immunoSEQ multiplex PCR, the repertoire was profiled, and TCRdb retains in-frame clones only, with some absent. Of approximately 100,000 clones detected, around four fifths appear once; the ten largest clones hold around 5.3%. Sample: PBMCs. These receptor sequences come from a woman aged 40-49 years in good health and CMV-seronegative.

The rearrangement uses TRBV6-5 and TRBJ1-2, with D tentatively TRBD1 (6 bases). Germline assignment: CDR1 MNHEY and CDR2 SVGAGI. The germline V and J ends were trimmed by 5 bases and 2 bases, with 15 bases remaining between them. The CDR3 has 15 amino acids. CDR3 sequence (DNA): TGTGCCAGCAGTACCCCCCGTAGGGGGAACTATGGCTACACCTTC. It encodes CASSTPRRGNYGYTF.

The DNA for the CDR3 is TGTGCCAGTAGGGGAGACAGGGGATTCAATCAGCCCCAGCATTTT. Its translation: CASRGDRGFNQPQHF. V gene TRBV19 combines with J gene TRBJ1-5; the match to TRBD1 covers 8 bases. The ends lost 6 bases at V and 3 bases at J; junction bases unmatched: 7. Germline V gene sequence: CDR1 LNHDA, CDR2 SQIVND (reference sequence). The CDR3 consists of 15 residues.

CDR3 DNA: TGCGCCAGCAGCTTGGACAGGGGGTGGAGCTACACCTTC. It specifies CASSLDRGWSYTF. The chain couples TRBV5-1 to TRBJ1-2; 8 positions agree with TRBD1. Per germline, CDR1 SGHRS and CDR2 YFSETQ. The CDR3 has 13 residues. The V gene end was trimmed by 0 bases and the J gene end by 9 bases; junction bases not matched to a gene: 4.

This clone was observed a few times. The genes are TRBV19 and TRBJ1-5; tentatively, D is TRBD1 (5 bases). The V gene lost 3 bases and the J gene lost 1 base, with 19 bases spanning the gap. The germline gives CDR1 LNHDA, CDR2 SQIVND (reference sequence). The CDR3 contains 18 residues. CDR3 loop: CASSIVGLFGGSNQPQHF. In nucleotides, the CDR3 is TGTGCCAGTAGTATTGTGGGGCTCTTCGGGGGGAGCAATCAGCCCCAGCATTTT.

The chain joins TRBV6-6 to TRBJ2-3; maybe TRBD1 (5 bases). The germline CDR1 and CDR2 sequences are MNHNY and SVGAGI (reference sequence). The CDR3 is made up of 13 amino acids. V lost 8 bases and J lost 2, with 11 bases in between. This chain's CDR3 is CASDRGITDTQYF. CDR3 DNA sequence: TGTGCCAGCGATAGGGGAATCACAGATACGCAGTATTTT.

This CDR3 is CASSQAAGGAREKLFF. The CDR3, as DNA: TGCGCCAGCAGCCAAGCGGCGGGGGGCGCCCGGGAAAAACTGTTTTTT. The V and J genes are TRBV4-3 and TRBJ1-4, with D possibly TRBD1 on 6 matching bases. CDR3 length equals 16 residues. Trimming took 1 base from V and 8 from J, leaving 17 bases between them. CDR1 is LGHNA and CDR2 is YSLEER in the germline V gene.

This chain connects TRBV2 to TRBJ1-2; TRBD1 agrees at 7 bases. The CDR3 extends over 17 amino acids. V lost 8 bases, J lost 1 base, and 16 bases stayed unmatched. In germline, CDR1 is SNHLY, CDR2 FYNNEI. The DNA of the CDR3 is TGTGCCAGCGCCCGGCAGGGGGTAGTCGACTTTAACTATGGCTACACCTTC. This codes for CASARQGVVDFNYGYTF.

This clone has a handful of counts. The V and J genes are TRBV7-2 and TRBJ2-3; tentatively, D is TRBD2 (5 bases). The ends were cut back, 6 bases at V and 2 bases at J, with 15 bases in the middle. The CDR3 has 15 residues. Germline lookup yields CDR1 SGHTA and CDR2 FQGNSA. CDR3 sequence (DNA): TGTGCCAGCAGACGTGGTAGAGGGAACACAGATACGCAGTATTTT. Translation: CASRRGRGNTDTQYF.

This clone was recorded a few times. The chain links TRBV2 to TRBJ2-2; the D gene is possibly TRBD1 (6 bases). The ends were cut back, 6 bases at V and 3 bases at J, with 14 bases in the middle. Germline V gene data show CDR1 as SNHLY and CDR2 as FYNNEI. The CDR3 has 15 amino acids. The CDR3 bases are TGTGCCAGCAGACCACAGGGCTGGGACACCGGGGAGCTGTTTTTT. This gives the protein CASRPQGWDTGELFF.

V usage is TRBV7-7 and J usage is TRBJ2-7; 8 bases align to TRBD1. Per germline, CDR1 SSHAT and CDR2 FNYEAQ (reference sequence). V trimming: 5 bases; J trimming: 1 base; junction bases outside the gene matches: 7. This CDR3 has 15 residues. CDR3 in amino acids: CASSPEQGESYEQYF. The CDR3 nucleotides are TGTGCCAGCAGCCCGGAACAGGGGGAATCCTACGAGCAGTACTTC.

The chain has TRBV29-1 and TRBJ2-7; D is perhaps TRBD2 (6 bases). Germline V lookup: CDR1 SQVTM, CDR2 ANQGSEA. The length of the CDR3 is 12 residues. V was shortened by 4 bases and J by 6 bases, with 13 bases between the two germline ends. Here the CDR3 reads CSVVGGGLEQYF. In nucleotides, the CDR3 is TGCAGCGTTGTCGGGGGAGGACTCGAGCAGTACTTC.

V is TRBV27 and J is TRBJ1-5; no reliable D call. The CDR3 has 12 amino acids. Between the trimmed V and J ends, which lost 6 bases and 6 bases, there was a span of 9 bases. Per the germline V gene, CDR1 is MNHEY and CDR2 is SMNVEV (reference sequence). For the CDR3, the DNA is TGTGCCAGCAGCAGCAGAGGTCAGCCCCAGCATTTT. It specifies CASSSRGQPQHF.

V usage is TRBV27 and J usage is TRBJ1-2, with D tentatively TRBD1 (6 bases). The CDR3 contains 15 residues. CDR1 and CDR2 (germline): MNHEY, SMNVEV (reference sequence). The ends were cut back, 5 bases at V and 4 bases at J, with 17 bases in the middle. DNA of the CDR3: TGTGCCAGCAGTAGCTGGGTGGACAGCGGCTATGGCTACACCTTC. Its translation: CASSSWVDSGYGYTF.

This chain connects TRBV27 to TRBJ1-1; 7 positions agree with TRBD1. The CDR3 spans 16 residues. The V gene end was trimmed by 5 bases and the J gene end by 0 bases; junction bases not matched to a gene: 9. CDR1 is MNHEY and CDR2 is SMNVEV in the germline V gene (reference sequence). The chain's CDR3 is CASSRPGQRLNTEAFF. The CDR3 DNA reads as TGTGCCAGCAGTCGACCGGGACAGCGTTTGAACACTGAAGCTTTCTTT.

This chain links TRBV5-8 with TRBJ2-6; D is possibly TRBD1 (6 bases). Trimming removed 0 bases at V and 6 bases at J, with 22 bases between. CDR3 size: 19 residues. Per germline, CDR1 SGHTS and CDR2 YDEGEE. In DNA form, the CDR3 reads TGTGCCAGCAGCTTGGACAGGGTGCAACACCGTGGACCGGCCAACGTCCTGACTTTC. This codes for CASSLDRVQHRGPANVLTF.

The gene calls are TRBV6-5 and TRBJ2-3, with 8 positions matching TRBD1. CDR3 length equals 14 residues. V lost 7 bases and J lost 0; bases outside the gene matches: 3. Germline CDR1 MNHEY, CDR2 SVGAGI. DNA for the CDR3: TGTGCCAGCACGAACAGGGGGAGCACAGATACGCAGTATTTT. It is translated as CASTNRGSTDTQYF.

The chain uses TRBV9 and TRBJ2-2; 7 positions match TRBD2. The CDR3 is 16 residues long. Unmatched junction bases numbered 6, after V lost 3 bases and J lost 1 base. Germline V gene sequence: CDR1 SGDLS, CDR2 YYNGEE. This chain's CDR3 is CASSGEAGWNTGELFF. The CDR3 DNA follows: TGTGCCAGCAGCGGCGAAGCGGGGTGGAACACCGGGGAGCTGTTTTTT.

This chain uses TRBV25-1 with TRBJ2-5; tentative D call: TRBD1 (5 bases). The CDR3 consists of 13 residues. The ends were cut back, 5 bases at V and 8 bases at J, with 15 bases in the middle. The germline V gene has CDR1 MGHDK and CDR2 SYGVNS. The CDR3 protein is CASSLAGLDTQYF. CDR3 nucleotides: TGTGCCAGCAGTCTGGCAGGGCTGGATACCCAGTACTTC.

V usage is TRBV10-2 and J usage is TRBJ2-1; 9 nucleotides line up with TRBD2. With 6 bases clipped from V and 5 bases from J, the junction kept 11 bases outside the gene matches. This CDR3 contains 16 residues. Per germline, CDR1 WSHSY and CDR2 SAAADI. Written as DNA, the CDR3 is TGCGCCAGCAGCGACCCAGCGGGGGGCCTTGACAATGAGCAGTTCTTC. Amino acid sequence: CASSDPAGGLDNEQFF.

The V gene is TRBV7-9, the J gene TRBJ1-1; D ambiguous. This CDR3 region has 13 residues. The germline CDR1 and CDR2 sequences are SEHNR and FQNEAQ (reference sequence). V lost 5 bases to trimming and J lost 5 bases, with 12 bases between them. The CDR3 loop reads CASSDGEGTEAFF. The CDR3 coding sequence is TGTGCCAGCAGCGATGGGGAGGGAACTGAAGCTTTCTTT. Combining the CDR3 with reference TRBV7-9 and TRBJ1-1 gives the whole variable domain DTGVSQNPRHKITKRGQNVTFRCDPISEHNRLYWYRQTLGQGPEFLTYFQNEAQLEKSRLLSDRFSAERPKGSFSTLEIQRTEQGDSAMYLCASSDGEGTEAFFGQGTRLTVV.

The V gene is TRBV19, the J gene TRBJ1-2; TRBD1 aligns across 8 bases. The trim removed 7 bases at V and 8 bases at J, leaving 12 bases unmatched. Germline V CDR1 and CDR2: LNHDA, SQIVND (reference sequence). CDR3 length equals 14 residues. The DNA of the CDR3 is TGTGCCAGTACCGTTAGGACAGGGACGGGAGGCTACACCTTC. Its protein is CASTVRTGTGGYTF.

V is TRBV5-1 and J is TRBJ1-2; 9 positions match TRBD1. With 0 bases clipped from V and 2 bases from J, the junction kept 2 bases outside the gene matches. There are 15 residues in the CDR3. The germline CDR1 and CDR2 sequences are SGHRS and YFSETQ. CDR3 residues: CASSLEGTGNYGYTF. CDR3 bases: TGCGCCAGCAGCTTGGAAGGGACAGGGAACTATGGCTACACCTTC.

A single count supports this clone. The chain recombines TRBV11-2 with TRBJ1-5; no reliable D call. V was pared by 2 bases and J by 1 base, with 3 bases between. The germline V gene encodes CDR1 SGHAT and CDR2 FQNNGV. This CDR3 has 13 residues. CDR3 sequence: CASSLSSNQPQHF. In DNA form, the CDR3 reads TGTGCCAGCAGCTTATCAAGCAATCAGCCCCAGCATTTT.

This chain joins TRBV7-2 and TRBJ1-6; D might be TRBD1 (6 bases). Trimming shortened V by 4 bases and J by 3 bases, and 13 bases separated the two germline ends. The V gene's germline CDR1 is SGHTA and CDR2 FQGNSA. The CDR3 has 16 residues. The CDR3 reads CASSSQGAGYNSPLHF. CDR3 sequence (DNA): TGTGCCAGCAGCTCACAGGGAGCTGGCTATAATTCACCCCTCCACTTT.

The rearrangement links TRBV19 to TRBJ2-5, with 7 bases that match TRBD2. Looked up from germline, CDR1 is LNHDA and CDR2 is SQIVND (reference sequence). Trimming cost V 3 bases and J 0 bases; bases outside gene matches: 7. The length of the CDR3 is 16 residues. CDR3 protein: CASSIGDYPYQETQYF. The CDR3 nucleotides are TGTGCCAGTAGTATCGGGGACTATCCGTACCAAGAGACCCAGTACTTC.

The chain links TRBV25-1 to TRBJ2-6; the D gene is possibly TRBD2 (6 bases). This CDR3 has 15 residues. V lost 2 bases to trimming and J lost 4 bases, with 9 bases between them. Germline CDR1 is MGHDK and CDR2 is SYGVNS. This CDR3 reads CASSEGGAGANVLTF. CDR3 bases: TGTGCCAGCAGTGAAGGAGGGGCGGGGGCCAACGTCCTGACTTTC.

The chain is built from TRBV19 and TRBJ1-4; 7 bases line up with TRBD1. This CDR3 comprises 14 residues. The germline gives CDR1 LNHDA, CDR2 SQIVND (reference sequence). Losses at the gene ends were 6 bases for V and 5 bases for J; bases not matched to a gene: 6. CDR3 loop: CASSLQGTNEKLFF. The CDR3 DNA reads as TGTGCCAGTAGCCTACAGGGGACGAATGAAAAACTGTTTTTT.